Reported below is one T cell receptor beta chain. The antigen is undetermined. The data were produced by immunoSEQ multiplex PCR, yet TCRdb's version contains in-frame clones alone and is incomplete. Found here are about 97,000 clones, around 86% of them singletons; the top ten hold more than 4.5%. This record comes from a study of T cell responses to AZD1222 COVID-19 vaccine. Study-level points and caveats: Reports say nearly half of spike-specific TCRs go after unmutated variant regions. Among those given AZD1222, only six were seropositive at baseline.

Between the trimmed V and J ends, which lost 3 bases and 8 bases, there was a span of 13 bases. The germline V gene encodes CDR1 DFQATT and CDR2 SNEGSKA (reference sequence). This CDR3 has 12 residues. The chain recombines TRBV20-1 with TRBJ1-2; D is uncertain. The sample here was peripheral blood, taken on day 0 of AZD1222 vaccination. The clonotype originates from an adult in good health. CDR3 DNA sequence: TGCAGTGCTAGTCGGCGGGGAGAAGGCTACACCTTC. Encoded protein: CSASRRGEGYTF.